One and the same sample provided the 28 T cell receptor beta chains below, sequenced in a study of blood T cell repertoires in COVID-19. Only in-frame clones appear in the TCRdb table, and some are missing; sequencing was by immunoSEQ multiplex PCR. Of approximately 250,000 clones listed, 84% are singletons. Specimen: peripheral blood. These receptors were obtained from a human donor in a cohort sampled during active COVID-19.

The table lists this clone with a count of one. The CDR3 here is CATSRDSRGLWTEAFF. In nucleotides, the CDR3 is TGTGCCACCAGCAGAGATTCCAGGGGTTTGTGGACTGAAGCTTTCTTT. The chain employs TRBV15 and TRBJ1-1, with a weak D call TRBD1 (6 bases). The ends were cut back, 0 bases at V and 5 bases at J, with 16 bases in the middle. Looked up from germline, CDR1 is LNHNV and CDR2 is YYDKDF (reference sequence). This CDR3 spans 16 amino acids.

The sample holds a few counts of this clone. CDR3 residues: CASSARGLGEKLFF. The CDR3, as DNA: TGCGCCAGCAGCGCGAGGGGGCTAGGTGAAAAACTGTTTTTT. V usage is TRBV5-1 and J usage is TRBJ1-4; 7 bases are a match to TRBD1. The trim removed 4 bases at V and 7 bases at J, leaving 7 bases unmatched. The germline V gene encodes CDR1 SGHRS and CDR2 YFSETQ. The CDR3 sequence is 14 residues long.

The chain couples TRBV9 to TRBJ2-6, with 8 positions matching TRBD1. Germline V gene sequence: CDR1 SGDLS, CDR2 YYNGEE. V lost 4 bases to trimming and J lost 0 bases; unmatched junction nucleotides: 9. The CDR3 sequence is 18 residues long. The CDR3 is CASSPRTGFLSGANVLTF. In nucleotides, the CDR3 is TGTGCCAGCAGCCCCCGGACAGGGTTTCTCTCTGGGGCCAACGTCCTGACTTTC.

This clone has a handful of counts. A read error may account for a junction end that differs from germline. The rearrangement links TRBV7-7 to TRBJ2-2, with TRBD2 as a possible D gene (5 bases). Germline V lookup: CDR1 SSHAT, CDR2 FNYEAQ (reference sequence). This CDR3 comprises 14 residues. CDR3 sequence (DNA): TGTGCTAGCAGCCCGGCGGAGGTGACCGGGGAGCTGTTTTTT. Its translation: CASSPAEVTGELFF. The whole variable domain, remainder taken from reference TRBV7-7 and TRBJ2-2, is GAGVSQSPRYKVTKRGQDVTLRCDPISSHATLYWYQQALGQGPEFLTYFNYEAQPDKSGLPSDRFSAERPEGSISTLTIQRTEQRDSAMYRCASSPAEVTGELFFGEGSRLTVL.

The rearrangement links TRBV5-1 to TRBJ1-2, with a possible D match to TRBD1 (5 bases). Trimming left V 10 bases short and J 8 bases short, with 27 bases between. The germline gives CDR1 SGHRS, CDR2 YFSETQ. The CDR3 has 15 amino acids. In DNA form, the CDR3 reads TGCGCCTCCGGCAGAGGGCGCAGGGAGGGCCGAGGCTACACCTTC. It encodes CASGRGRREGRGYTF.

The chain combines TRBV27 with TRBJ2-3; 8 nucleotides line up with TRBD2. The CDR3 has 18 residues. Trimming cost V 5 bases and J 2 bases; bases outside gene matches: 15. Germline V gene data show CDR1 as MNHEY and CDR2 as SMNVEV (reference sequence). CDR3 protein: CASSESPQAGAFTDTQYF. The CDR3, as DNA: TGTGCCAGCAGTGAAAGCCCCCAAGCGGGAGCCTTCACAGATACGCAGTATTTT.

The CDR3 spells CASSLSRGWETQYF. The CDR3 bases are TGTGCCAGCAGCTTATCGAGAGGGTGGGAGACCCAGTACTTC. The J gene is TRBJ2-5, the V gene TRBV13; D is possibly TRBD2 (5 bases). The CDR3 contains 14 residues. Trimming removed 2 bases at V and 5 bases at J, with 12 bases between. Germline assignment: CDR1 PRHDT and CDR2 FYEKMQ (reference sequence). The full variable domain, in which reference TRBV13 and TRBJ2-5 provide the parts outside the CDR3, is AAGVIQSPRHLIKEKRETATLKCYPIPRHDTVYWYQQGPGQDPQFLISFYEKMQSDKGSIPDRFSAQQFSDYHSELNMSSLELGDSALYFCASSLSRGWETQYFGPGTRLLVL.

The V and J genes are TRBV10-3 and TRBJ2-5; no firm D call. Germline V gives CDR1 ENHRY, CDR2 SYGVKD. The CDR3 runs to 13 residues. The V end was cut by 0 bases, the J end by 4 bases, with 6 bases between. CDR3 DNA: TGTGCCATCAGTGAGTCGGAGCGAGAGACCCAGTACTTC. It yields the protein CAISESERETQYF.

The J gene is TRBJ2-3, the V gene TRBV11-2, with a tentative D call TRBD2 (5 bases). The CDR3 sequence is 15 residues long. Trimming removed 1 base at V and 3 bases at J, with 11 bases between. Germline V gene lookup returns CDR1 SGHAT and CDR2 FQNNGV. This CDR3 is CASSLVGVSTDTQYF. The CDR3 nucleotides are TGTGCCAGCAGCTTAGTCGGGGTATCAACAGATACGCAGTATTTT.

The V call is TRBV2, the J call TRBJ1-5; the D gene is possibly TRBD1 (6 bases). The CDR3 runs to 14 residues. Germline V gene data show CDR1 as SNHLY and CDR2 as FYNNEI. V was clipped by 8 bases and J by 0 bases, with 11 bases between them. This CDR3 reads CASLRGTSNQPQHF. CDR3 nucleotides: TGTGCCAGCCTCAGGGGAACTAGCAATCAGCCCCAGCATTTT.

This rearrangement joins TRBV19 to TRBJ2-5; tentatively, D is TRBD2 (5 bases). The V end was cut by 2 bases, the J end by 2 bases, with 12 bases between. There are 15 residues in the CDR3. CDR1 and CDR2 from the germline V gene are LNHDA and SQIVND (reference sequence). Written as DNA, the CDR3 is TGTGCCAGTAGTATATATGGGAGAAAGCAAGAGACCCAGTACTTC. Its protein is CASSIYGRKQETQYF.

A single count supports this clone. Other DNA sequences in this specimen translate into the identical CDR3. The gene calls are TRBV29-1 and TRBJ2-7; 9 bases agree with TRBD2. CDR3 size: 13 residues. From germline, CDR1 is SQVTM and CDR2 ANQGSEA. Trimming at V came to 4 bases and at J to 1 base, leaving 2 bases not matched to a gene. For the CDR3, the DNA is TGCAGCGTTGGGCTAGCGGGATCCTACGAGCAGTACTTC. Translated: CSVGLAGSYEQYF.

The genes are TRBV7-2 and TRBJ2-7; the D is unclear. Trimming removed 3 bases from V and 1 base from J, with 7 bases in between. This CDR3 is 13 amino acids long. The germline V gene has CDR1 SGHTA and CDR2 FQGNSA. CDR3 DNA: TGTGCCAGCAGCTTTTATTATTCCTACGAGCAGTACTTC. This gives the protein CASSFYYSYEQYF. Full variable domain (rest looked up from reference TRBV7-2 and TRBJ2-7): GAGVSQSPSNKVTEKGKDVELRCDPISGHTALYWYRQSLGQGLEFLIYFQGNSAPDKSGLPSDRFSAERTGGSVSTLTIQRTQQEDSAVYLCASSFYYSYEQYFGPGTRLTVT.

The chain joins TRBV6-5 to TRBJ1-6; a weak D match, TRBD1 (6 bases). The germline CDR1 and CDR2 sequences are MNHEY and SVGAGI. This CDR3 spans 14 amino acids. Trimming cost V 7 bases and J 7 bases, with 14 bases left between them. The CDR3 nucleotides are TGTGCCAGCATCCTCGACAGGACAAATTCACCCCTCCACTTT. Protein sequence: CASILDRTNSPLHF.

The chain recombines TRBV11-2 with TRBJ2-1; perhaps TRBD2 as D (5 bases). V was trimmed by 5 bases and J by 8 bases, leaving 7 bases between them. Per germline, CDR1 SGHAT and CDR2 FQNNGV. CDR3 length: 11 amino acids. The CDR3 coding sequence is TGTGCCAGCAGCCGGGGTTATGAGCAGTTCTTC. The encoded protein is CASSRGYEQFF. Filled out from reference TRBV11-2 and TRBJ2-1, the complete variable domain reads EAGVAQSPRYKIIEKRQSVAFWCNPISGHATLYWYQQILGQGPKLLIQFQNNGVVDDSQLPKDRFSAERLKGVDSTLKIQPAKLEDSAVYLCASSRGYEQFFGPGTRLTVL.

The V call is TRBV7-8, the J call TRBJ2-1; the match to TRBD2 covers 8 bases. This CDR3 comprises 17 residues. J was trimmed by 8 bases and V by 0 bases; bases with no gene match: 12. The germline V gene encodes CDR1 SGHVS and CDR2 FQNEAQ. CDR3 bases: TGTGCCAGCAGCTTAGCGCAAACGGGAGGGCCTTTAGATGAGCAGTTCTTC. It translates to CASSLAQTGGPLDEQFF.

This rearrangement joins TRBV28 to TRBJ2-7; TRBD2 agrees at 7 bases. The germline V gene encodes CDR1 MDHEN and CDR2 SYDVKM. J lost 2 bases, V lost 5 bases, and 9 bases had no gene match. This CDR3 is 15 amino acids long. The CDR3, as DNA: TGTGCCAGCAGTCCAGCAGCGGGGCCACCCTACGAGCAGTACTTC. Residues: CASSPAAGPPYEQYF.

This rearrangement joins TRBV18 to TRBJ2-7, with 9 bases identical to TRBD2. The CDR3 runs 15 residues. CDR1 and CDR2 (germline): KGHSH, LQKENI. J was trimmed by 0 bases and V by 5 bases; bases with no gene match: 5. CDR3 amino acids: CASSESGGTSYEQYF. CDR3 bases: TGTGCCAGCTCAGAAAGCGGGGGGACCTCCTACGAGCAGTACTTC.

This clone was picked up one time. In nucleotides, the CDR3 is TGTGCCAGCAGTACCGGCAGGGAAGGAGAGACCCAGTACTTC. Translation: CASSTGREGETQYF. The J gene is TRBJ2-5, the V gene TRBV6-2 or TRBV6-3, with a tentative D call TRBD1 (5 bases). V was shortened by 5 bases and J by 4 bases, with 14 bases between the two germline ends. This CDR3 is 14 amino acids long. Germline CDR1 reads MNHEY; CDR2 reads SVGEGT.

This chain uses TRBV25-1 with TRBJ1-2; a weak D match, TRBD1 (5 bases). Germline V gives CDR1 MGHDK, CDR2 SYGVNS. V lost 3 bases to trimming and J lost 6 bases, with 11 bases between them. CDR3 length: 13 residues. The CDR3 DNA reads as TGTGCCAGCAGTGACAGGGTTCTTGATGGCTACACCTTC. Translation gives CASSDRVLDGYTF.

This chain joins TRBV7-9 and TRBJ2-1, with D possibly matching TRBD2 (5 bases). Trimming left V 11 bases short and J 0 bases short, with 11 bases between. The CDR3 totals 13 residues. CDR1 SEHNR and CDR2 FQNEAQ come from the germline V gene (reference sequence). The DNA for the CDR3 is TGTGCCGGCTCTGGGAGCTCCTACAATGAGCAGTTCTTC. Protein product: CAGSGSSYNEQFF.

The chain carries TRBV10-3 and TRBJ2-3; TRBD2 agrees at 8 bases. J gave up 5 bases and V 7 bases, and 11 bases lay outside the gene matches. Germline CDR1 reads ENHRY; CDR2 reads SYGVKD. The CDR3 extends over 15 amino acids. CDR3 bases: TGTGCCATCATGACAAGCGGGAGTGGCGGAGATACGCAGTATTTT. It yields the protein CAIMTSGSGGDTQYF.

The rearrangement links TRBV7-9 to TRBJ2-1, with 9 bases lining up with TRBD2. Trimming removed 1 base from V and 8 bases from J; junction bases left unmatched: 3. Germline loops: CDR1 SEHNR, CDR2 FQNEAQ (reference sequence). The CDR3 contains 14 residues. CDR3 amino acids: CASSLGTSAHEQFF. The CDR3 DNA sequence: TGTGCCAGCAGCTTAGGGACTAGCGCCCATGAGCAGTTCTTC.

The chain employs TRBV4-3 and TRBJ1-2; D is perhaps TRBD1 (5 bases). CDR1 is LGHNA, CDR2 YSLEER, per germline. This CDR3 contains 17 residues. Trimming removed 0 bases at V and 4 bases at J, with 18 bases between. CDR3 nucleotides: TGCGCCAGCAGCCAAGAAGCGGGGACGGGCCAGGTCTATGGCTACACCTTC. It is translated as CASSQEAGTGQVYGYTF.

The CDR3 nucleotides read TGTGCCAGCAGCCCGGACAGGGGTGGGCACGAGCAGTACTTC. This encodes CASSPDRGGHEQYF. V gene TRBV3-1 (or the pseudogene TRBV3-2) combines with J gene TRBJ2-7, with TRBD1 matching 9 bases. The germline V gene has CDR1 LGHDT and CDR2 YNNKEL (reference sequence). The CDR3 has 14 amino acids. The V segment lost 4 bases and the J segment 5 bases; nucleotides outside the gene matches: 6.

V gene TRBV10-2 combines with J gene TRBJ1-1; D might be TRBD1 (5 bases). Trimming left V 6 bases short and J 2 bases short, with 16 bases between. The CDR3 length is 15 residues. From germline, CDR1 is WSHSY and CDR2 SAAADI. CDR3 DNA sequence: TGCGCCAGCAGGAACCTACCGACAGTAAACACTGAAGCTTTCTTT. This encodes CASRNLPTVNTEAFF.

The chain employs TRBV11-2 and TRBJ2-7, with D tentatively TRBD2 (6 bases). Germline V gene sequence: CDR1 SGHAT, CDR2 FQNNGV. V gave up 0 bases and J gave up 5 bases, with 20 bases separating them. The CDR3 is 17 amino acids. In DNA form, the CDR3 reads TGTGCCAGCAGCTTAGATCTCACGGGGGTGACTCCCGACGAGCAGTACTTC. Translating it yields CASSLDLTGVTPDEQYF.

CDR3 DNA sequence: TGTGCCAGCAGCCGTTTGGGACTAGCAACACTAGAGACCCAGTACTTC. This translates into CASSRLGLATLETQYF. The chain is built from TRBV5-4 and TRBJ2-5, with 9 positions matching TRBD2. J was trimmed by 4 bases and V by 4 bases; bases with no gene match: 11. The germline V gene has CDR1 SGHNT and CDR2 YYREEE (reference sequence). The CDR3 runs 16 residues.